This section outlines one TCR beta chain sequence together with its context. The entry originates in a study of shared clonotypes between healthy human individuals. As defined, naive CD8 cells were CD45RO-negative and positively selected for CCR7, with terminally differentiated effector memory CD45RA+ cells excluded. The V gene lost 7 bases and the J gene lost 9 bases, with 10 bases spanning the gap. There are 12 residues in the CDR3. CDR1 SEHNR and CDR2 FQNEAQ come from the germline V gene (reference sequence). Generated by immunoSEQ multiplex PCR, the TCRdb table keeps only in-frame clones and is missing some. This sample carries approximately 1.9 million clones, 80% to 95% of them seen once, and the ten largest clones take approximately 1.6%.

The V gene is TRBV7-9, the J gene TRBJ1-6; unclear D gene. The sequence was collected from a man aged 18 to 29 in good health. Some clones in this sample may be carry-over from other donors' samples. The material sequenced was naive CD8+ T cells from PBMCs. CDR3 in amino acids: CASTSGISPLHF. In DNA form, the CDR3 reads TGTGCCAGCACCTCCGGGATTTCACCCCTCCACTTT.